Listed here are 2 T cell receptor beta chains from one sample, sequenced in a study of brain T cells in children with intractable seizures. Stated time point: blood from clinic visit 5 months post-surgery; TSC patient then seizure free. Measured with immunoSEQ multiplex PCR; TCRdb has only the in-frame clones, and not every one. This sample has about 340,000 clones; about 93% occur once, and the top ten carry 5.5% to 6%. Sample: peripheral blood, taken around 5 months after surgery. These TCRs come from a boy younger than two with tuberous sclerosis and intractable seizures.

The V and J genes are TRBV7-9 and TRBJ1-2, with 7 nucleotides matching TRBD1. The CDR3 has 17 residues. After removal of 5 bases from V and 2 bases from J, the junction contained 14 bases not matched to a gene. Germline CDR1 SEHNR, CDR2 FQNEAQ (reference sequence). CDR3: CASSPRRIGGANYGYTF. DNA for the CDR3: TGTGCCAGCAGCCCGAGGAGAATAGGGGGCGCAAACTATGGCTACACCTTC.

J is TRBJ1-4 and V is TRBV25-1, with 10 positions matching TRBD1. J gave up 8 bases and V 6 bases, and 6 bases lay outside the gene matches. The CDR3 consists of 14 residues. Germline CDR1 MGHDK, CDR2 SYGVNS. The CDR3 region is CASRTDRGGEKLFF. CDR3 in DNA: TGTGCCAGCAGGACGGACAGGGGGGGGGAAAAACTGTTTTTT.